This TCR beta chain was identified in a study of CD8+ T cells in alopecia areata. Across the whole study: Each of the treated patients was given oral tofacitinib, 5 to 10 mg twice daily, for moderate-to-severe alopecia areata.

General study results and limits: On tofacitinib, scalp clonality and expanded CD8+ clones among top 100 fell significantly. TCRs were shared less clearly across patients than in mice, possibly for HLA-related reasons. Many of the expanded lesional clones endured in scalp and blood while on tofacitinib.

The sample's treatment: oral pan-JAK inhibitor, 5-10 mg twice daily. As to this clone: Its antigen is undetermined.

Sequencing templates came from extracted RNA that was reverse transcribed into cDNA. This table comes from immunoSEQ multiplex PCR, and its TCRdb copy is limited to in-frame clones, with some not included. The sample has 150,000 to 250,000 clones; 58% are singletons. Germline CDR1 SNHLY, CDR2 FYNNEI. This CDR3 region has 11 residues. Trimming stripped 4 bases from V and 5 bases from J, with 5 bases between. The sequence was collected from a human donor with alopecia areata. V is TRBV2 and J is TRBJ2-5, with D unclear. The sample consisted of CD4+ T cells sorted from blood, taken at week 24, from a patient treated with tofacitinib. The chain's CDR3 is CASSVYETQYF. The CDR3 region has the DNA TGTGCCAGCAGTGTTTACGAGACCCAGTACTTC.